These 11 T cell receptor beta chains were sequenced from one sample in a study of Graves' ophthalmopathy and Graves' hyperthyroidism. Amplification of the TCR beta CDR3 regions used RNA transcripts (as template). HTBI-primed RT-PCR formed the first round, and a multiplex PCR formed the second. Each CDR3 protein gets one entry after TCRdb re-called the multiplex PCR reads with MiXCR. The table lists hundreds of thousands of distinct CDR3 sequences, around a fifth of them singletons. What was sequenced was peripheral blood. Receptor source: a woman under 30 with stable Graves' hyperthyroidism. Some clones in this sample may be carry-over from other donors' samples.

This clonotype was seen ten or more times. This chain's CDR3 is CASSYQRRFQETQYF. The CDR3 DNA is TGTGCCAGCAGTTACCAGCGCAGGTTTCAAGAGACCCAGTACTTC. The chain combines TRBV6-5 with TRBJ2-5; D is ambiguous. Germline CDR1 is MNHEY and CDR2 is SVGAGI. The CDR3 contains 15 residues. Trimming cost V 2 bases and J 2 bases, with 12 bases left between them.

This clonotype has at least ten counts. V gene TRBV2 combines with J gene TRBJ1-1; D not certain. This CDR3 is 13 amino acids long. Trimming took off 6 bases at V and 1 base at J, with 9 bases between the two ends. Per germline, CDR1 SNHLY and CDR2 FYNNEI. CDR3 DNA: TGTGCCAGCAGCAACGACAAGAACACTGAAGCTTTCTTT. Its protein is CASSNDKNTEAFF.

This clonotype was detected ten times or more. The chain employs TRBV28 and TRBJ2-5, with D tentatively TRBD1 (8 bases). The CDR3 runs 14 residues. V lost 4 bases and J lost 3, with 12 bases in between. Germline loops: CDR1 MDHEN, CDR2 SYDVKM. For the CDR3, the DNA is TGTGCCAGCAGTTACAGGGGGGGGAAAGAGACCCAGTACTTC. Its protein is CASSYRGGKETQYF.

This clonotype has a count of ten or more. CDR3 in amino acids: CASSAGQQNTEAFF. DNA for the CDR3: TGTGCCAGCAGCGCGGGACAGCAGAACACTGAAGCTTTCTTT. The genes are TRBV7-9 and TRBJ1-1; 7 bases line up with TRBD1. V lost 5 bases and J lost 1; bases outside the gene matches: 4. Germline-derived CDR1 and CDR2 are SEHNR and FQNEAQ (reference sequence). The CDR3 runs to 14 residues.

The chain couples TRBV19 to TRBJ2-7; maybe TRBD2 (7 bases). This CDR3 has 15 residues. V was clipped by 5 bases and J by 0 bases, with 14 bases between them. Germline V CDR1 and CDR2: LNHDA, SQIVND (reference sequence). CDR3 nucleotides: TGTGCCAGTAGTGCGACGGGGGGCAGCTCCTACGAGCAGTACTTC. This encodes CASSATGGSSYEQYF.

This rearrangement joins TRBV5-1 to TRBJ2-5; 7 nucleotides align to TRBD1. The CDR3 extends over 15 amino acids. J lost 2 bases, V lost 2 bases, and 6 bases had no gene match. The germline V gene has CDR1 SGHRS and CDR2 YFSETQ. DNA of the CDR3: TGCGCCAGCAGCTTCGACAGGGTGGGACAAGAGACCCAGTACTTC. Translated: CASSFDRVGQETQYF.

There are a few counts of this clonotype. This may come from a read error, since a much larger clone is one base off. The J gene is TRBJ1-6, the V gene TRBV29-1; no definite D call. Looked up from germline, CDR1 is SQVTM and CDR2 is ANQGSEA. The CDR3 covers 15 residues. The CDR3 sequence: CSVATSSSYNSHLHF. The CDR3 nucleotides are TGCAGCGTTGCCACTTCGAGCTCCTATAATTCACACCTCCACTTT.

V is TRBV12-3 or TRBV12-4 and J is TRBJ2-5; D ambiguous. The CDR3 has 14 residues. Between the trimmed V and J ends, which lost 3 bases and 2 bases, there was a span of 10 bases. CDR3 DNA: TGTGCCAGCAGTTTGATGACAAAACAAGAGACCCAGTACTTC. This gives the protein CASSLMTKQETQYF.

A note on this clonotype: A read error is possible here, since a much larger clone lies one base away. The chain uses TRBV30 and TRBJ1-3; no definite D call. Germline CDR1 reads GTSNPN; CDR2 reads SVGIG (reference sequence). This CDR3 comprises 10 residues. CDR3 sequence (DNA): TGTGCCTGGAGCGGCTACACCATATGTTTT. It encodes CAWSGYTICF.

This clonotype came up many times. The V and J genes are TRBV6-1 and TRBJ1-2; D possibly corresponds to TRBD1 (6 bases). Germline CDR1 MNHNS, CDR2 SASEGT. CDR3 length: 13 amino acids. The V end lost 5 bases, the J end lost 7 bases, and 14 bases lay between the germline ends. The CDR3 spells CASSKQGFGGYTF. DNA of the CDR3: TGTGCCAGCAGTAAACAGGGATTCGGTGGCTACACCTTC.

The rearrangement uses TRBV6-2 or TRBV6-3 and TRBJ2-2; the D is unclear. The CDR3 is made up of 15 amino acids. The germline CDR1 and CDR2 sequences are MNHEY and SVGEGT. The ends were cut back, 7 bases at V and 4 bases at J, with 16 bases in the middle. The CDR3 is CASIANRAITGELFF. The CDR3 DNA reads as TGTGCCAGCATTGCTAACCGGGCCATCACCGGGGAGCTGTTTTTT.